This TCR beta chain was observed in a study of T cells in Graves' hyperthyroidism and ophthalmopathy. The CDR3 is 14 amino acids. V lost 4 bases and J 0 bases, leaving 8 bases between the germline ends. The germline gives CDR1 SGHRS, CDR2 YFSETQ. From RNA transcripts, TCR beta CDR3 regions were amplified. Carried out on the TCR CDR3, a first-round RT-PCR used the HTBI primer set. TCRdb redid the calling of the multiplex PCR reads with MiXCR, one entry per CDR3 protein. The sample records around 660,000 distinct CDR3 sequences, over 40% being singletons. This clonotype was detected a few times. The receptor's source is an adult man with Graves' disease, either hyperthyroidism or ophthalmopathy (not recorded which). This chain uses TRBV5-1 with TRBJ1-5; the D is unclear. Material for sequencing was peripheral blood or thyroid tissue (not recorded which). CDR3 DNA: TGCGCCAGCAGCCCAGATTTTAGCAATCAGCCCCAGCATTTT. As protein: CASSPDFSNQPQHF.